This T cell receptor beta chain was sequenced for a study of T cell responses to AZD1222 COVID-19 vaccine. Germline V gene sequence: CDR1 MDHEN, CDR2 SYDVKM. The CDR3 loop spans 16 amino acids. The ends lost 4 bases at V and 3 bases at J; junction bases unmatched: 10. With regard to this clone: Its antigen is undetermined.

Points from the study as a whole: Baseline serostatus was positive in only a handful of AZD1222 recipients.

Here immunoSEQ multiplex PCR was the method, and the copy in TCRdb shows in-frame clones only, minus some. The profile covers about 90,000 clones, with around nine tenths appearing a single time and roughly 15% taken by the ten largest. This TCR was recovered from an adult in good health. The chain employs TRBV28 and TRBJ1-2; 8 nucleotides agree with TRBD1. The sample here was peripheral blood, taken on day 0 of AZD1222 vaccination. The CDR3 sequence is CASSSGGAGGHYGYTF. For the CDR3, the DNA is TGTGCCAGCAGTTCAGGTGGGGCAGGGGGCCACTATGGCTACACCTTC.